A selection of T cell receptor beta chains follows, all from one sample in a study of T cell changes during pregnancy in multiple sclerosis. Sequencing used immunoSEQ multiplex PCR; TCRdb keeps in-frame clones, though not all of them. The sample holds under 35,000 clones, around 90% seen once. This sample comprised CD4+ T cells from peripheral blood mononuclear cells, obtained in the third trimester of pregnancy. The receptors originated from a female donor in good health, enrolled as a control in a pregnancy study. The CDR3 runs from the conserved cysteine through the conserved F or W. Each record gives: V gene, J gene, D gene, clone size, CDR3 protein, CDR3 DNA. The D gene is left open where the match is weak. Rows may omit the clone size; those that give it use once, few, many or a size class.

>TRBV18|TRBJ2-7|.|.
CASSPRSLDSTYEQYF
TGTGCCAGCTCACCTCGGAGTCTGGACAGTACCTACGAGCAGTACTTC
>TRBV14|TRBJ2-3|.|.
CASSRSQGPPDTQYF
TGTGCCAGCAGCCGAAGCCAGGGCCCCCCAGATACGCAGTATTTT
>TRBV11-2|TRBJ1-1|.|few
CASSPRGFSTEAFF
TGTGCCAGCAGCCCTCGGGGATTTAGTACTGAAGCTTTCTTT
>TRBV11-3|TRBJ2-2|.|.
CASSPWRRDLTNTGELFF
TGTGCCAGCAGCCCTTGGCGGCGGGACTTGACGAACACCGGGGAGCTGTTTTTT
>TRBV18|TRBJ1-2|.|.
CASSPRKTDGYTF
TGTGCCAGCTCACCTCGGAAGACTGATGGCTACACCTTC
>TRBV29-1|TRBJ2-1|TRBD2|.
CSVEDSGRLYNEQFF
TGCAGCGTTGAAGATAGCGGGAGGCTCTACAATGAGCAGTTCTTC
>TRBV5-6|TRBJ2-7|TRBD2|.
CASNVAGSTYEQYF
TGTGCCAGCAACGTAGCGGGGTCAACCTACGAGCAGTACTTC
>TRBV5-1|TRBJ1-1|.|.
CASSTGGTEAFF
TGCGCCAGCAGCACCGGGGGGACTGAAGCTTTCTTT
>TRBV6-5|TRBJ2-1|.|.
CASRAGSYNEQFF
TGTGCCAGCCGTGCGGGGTCCTACAATGAGCAGTTCTTC
>TRBV18|TRBJ1-5|.|.
CASSPPTGNQPQHF
TGTGCCAGCTCACCACCGACAGGAAATCAGCCCCAGCATTTT
>TRBV18|TRBJ2-5|TRBD2|.
CASSPGLAGLETQYF
TGTGCCAGCTCACCGGGACTAGCGGGATTAGAGACCCAGTACTTC
>TRBV19|TRBJ2-1|.|.
CASSIFGHASSYNEQFF
TGTGCCAGTAGTATTTTCGGTCATGCTAGCTCCTACAATGAGCAGTTCTTC
>TRBV30|TRBJ2-7|.|.
CASARGSYEQYF
TGTGCTTCAGCCCGCGGATCCTACGAGCAGTACTTC
>TRBV18|TRBJ1-4|TRBD1|.
CASSPESGQGEYNEKLFF
TGTGCCAGCTCACCAGAATCGGGACAGGGGGAATATAATGAAAAACTGTTTTTT
>TRBV19|TRBJ1-2|.|few
CASRSRALYGYTF
TGTGCCAGTAGATCTAGAGCGTTATATGGCTACACCTTC
>TRBV5-1|TRBJ1-3|.|.
CASSLDHSPRSGNTIYF
TGCGCCAGCAGCTTGGACCACAGTCCCCGCTCTGGAAACACCATATATTTT
>TRBV30|TRBJ1-2|.|.
CAWAPSLYGYTF
TGTGCCTGGGCGCCTTCCCTCTATGGCTACACCTTC
>TRBV14|TRBJ2-5|TRBD2|once
CASSQALAGGGQETQYF
TGTGCCAGCAGCCAGGCCCTAGCGGGAGGGGGTCAAGAGACCCAGTACTTC
>TRBV19|TRBJ1-1|.|.
CASNRDEGTEAFF
TGTGCCAGTAACAGGGACGAGGGCACTGAAGCTTTCTTT
>TRBV4-1|TRBJ2-2|.|few
CASSRPQRGPIGGELFF
TGCGCCAGCAGCCGGCCTCAGAGAGGCCCTATAGGCGGGGAGCTGTTTTTT
>TRBV5-1|TRBJ2-7|.|.
CASSLLGQSSYEQYF
TGCGCCAGCAGCCTGCTAGGACAGAGCTCCTACGAGCAGTACTTC
>TRBV10-3|TRBJ2-7|TRBD1|.
CATTGTGGSYEQYF
TGTGCCACCACCGGGACAGGGGGCTCCTACGAGCAGTACTTC
>TRBV19|TRBJ1-5|TRBD1|.
CASRGGQGRANQPQHF
TGTGCCAGTAGAGGGGGACAGGGGAGGGCCAATCAGCCCCAGCATTTT
>TRBV5-1|TRBJ1-2|.|.
CASSSATDNYGYTF
TGCGCCAGCAGCTCAGCGACAGATAACTATGGCTACACCTTC
>TRBV5-4|TRBJ2-2|.|.
CASSLTGVATGELFF
TGTGCCAGCAGCCTCACCGGGGTGGCCACCGGGGAGCTGTTTTTT
>TRBV18|TRBJ1-1|.|few
CASSPGLNTEAFF
TGTGCCAGCTCACCAGGGCTGAACACTGAAGCTTTCTTT
>TRBV6-4|TRBJ2-1|TRBD2|.
CASSDSAGGYNEQFF
TGTGCCAGCAGTGACTCAGCGGGAGGGTACAATGAGCAGTTCTTC
>TRBV4-1|TRBJ2-4|TRBD1|.
CASSQESAGGLNIQYF
TGCGCCAGCAGCCAAGAGTCGGCAGGGGGTTTGAACATTCAGTACTTC
>TRBV7-2|TRBJ1-1|.|.
CASSSRVGGNTEAFF
TGTGCCAGCAGCTCCCGGGTGGGGGGGAACACTGAAGCTTTCTTT
>TRBV19|TRBJ1-4|.|.
CASSIPAGDNEKLFF
TGTGCCAGTAGTATCCCCGCAGGGGACAATGAAAAACTGTTTTTT
>TRBV6-1|TRBJ2-3|.|.
CASRRGRASTDTQYF
TGTGCCAGCAGGAGGGGGAGGGCTAGCACAGATACGCAGTATTTT
>TRBV10-1|TRBJ1-3|TRBD1|.
CASSENLGTENPLFGNTIYF
TGCGCCAGCAGTGAGAATCTTGGGACAGAAAATCCACTCTTTGGGAACACCATATATTTT
>TRBV11-2|TRBJ1-2|TRBD1|.
CASSPGTDTYGYTF
TGTGCCAGCAGCCCGGGGACAGATACCTATGGCTACACCTTC
>TRBV11-2|TRBJ1-2|.|.
CASSRGNYGYTF
TGTGCCAGCAGCCGGGGGAACTATGGCTACACCTTC
>TRBV5-1|TRBJ2-4|.|.
CASSLVGGPLGAKNIQYF
TGCGCCAGCAGCTTGGTCGGCGGCCCTCTCGGAGCCAAAAACATTCAGTACTTC
>TRBV5-1|TRBJ2-7|TRBD2|.
CASSPGLAGADEQYF
TGCGCCAGCAGCCCCGGACTAGCGGGGGCCGACGAGCAGTACTTC
>TRBV7-8|TRBJ1-2|.|.
CASSLDDGEYGYTF
TGTGCCAGCAGCTTAGACGACGGAGAGTATGGCTACACCTTC
>TRBV19|TRBJ1-4|TRBD1|.
CASLRGLGEKLFF
TGTGCCAGCCTCAGGGGGCTTGGTGAAAAACTGTTTTTT
>TRBV5-1|TRBJ2-7|TRBD1|.
CASSFHPQGGSYEQYF
TGCGCCAGCAGTTTTCACCCACAGGGGGGCTCCTACGAGCAGTACTTC
>TRBV7-9|TRBJ2-5|TRBD2|.
CASSVGLAGGDRETQYF
TGTGCCAGCAGCGTCGGACTAGCGGGGGGCGACCGGGAGACCCAGTACTTC
>TRBV29-1|TRBJ2-7|TRBD2|once
CSASELAGVNEQYF
TGCAGCGCCTCTGAACTAGCGGGAGTAAACGAGCAGTACTTC
>TRBV6-6|TRBJ1-1|TRBD1|.
CASSYGTGAENTEAFF
TGTGCCAGCAGTTACGGGACAGGGGCGGAGAACACTGAAGCTTTCTTT
>TRBV12-5|TRBJ1-6|TRBD1|.
CASGLATGTGSPLHF
TGTGCTAGTGGTTTGGCGACAGGGACTGGGTCACCCCTCCACTTT
>TRBV14|TRBJ1-1|.|.
CASSQEMRNTEAFF
TGTGCCAGCAGCCAAGAGATGCGGAACACTGAAGCTTTCTTT
>TRBV7-9|TRBJ1-2|.|.
CASSLFQTDYGYTF
TGTGCCAGCAGCTTATTCCAGACAGACTATGGCTACACCTTC
>TRBV5-1|TRBJ1-2|.|.
CASSFPPGATF
TGCGCCAGCAGCTTTCCGCCCGGTGCCACCTTC
>TRBV11-3|TRBJ2-7|.|.
CASSSGVLQSYEQYF
TGTGCCAGCAGCAGTGGAGTGCTTCAGTCCTACGAGCAGTACTTC
>TRBV9|TRBJ2-3|.|once
CASSVEGVSTDTQYF
TGTGCCAGCAGCGTCGAGGGGGTTAGCACAGATACGCAGTATTTT
>TRBV10-2|TRBJ2-7|.|.
CASSSKVGRGDYEQYF
TGCGCCAGCAGTTCCAAGGTAGGGCGGGGAGACTACGAGCAGTACTTC